These T cell receptor beta chains were read from a single sample in a study of T cell responses to AZD1222 COVID-19 vaccine. This table comes from immunoSEQ multiplex PCR, and its TCRdb copy is limited to in-frame clones, with some not included. The sample shows about 120,000 clones, 87% of them seen only once. The sequenced sample was peripheral blood, obtained on day 0 of AZD1222 vaccination. Receptors were obtained from an adult in good health. The CDR3 runs from the conserved cysteine through the conserved F or W. D genes are given only for firm matches. Only part of the rows carry a size: once, few, many, or a class if the clone is expanded.

v_call	j_call	d_call	clone_size	cdr3_aa	cdr3_nt
TRBV7-2	TRBJ2-7	TRBD2	NA	CASSPVGGSRMEQYF	TGTGCCAGCAGCCCTGTAGGCGGGAGTAGGATGGAGCAGTACTTC
TRBV25-1	TRBJ2-5	TRBD2	NA	CASSELSGGEQETQYF	TGTGCCAGCAGTGAATTGAGCGGGGGGGAACAAGAGACCCAGTACTTC
TRBV28	TRBJ2-2	TRBD2	once	CASSLSGGTGELFF	TGTGCCAGCAGTTTGTCGGGAGGCACCGGGGAGCTGTTTTTT
TRBV14	TRBJ2-5	TRBD2	few	CASSPRYGLADQETQYF	TGTGCCAGCAGCCCCCGGTACGGACTAGCGGATCAAGAGACCCAGTACTTC
TRBV12-3/TRBV12-4	TRBJ1-1	NA	NA	CASNPGVGAEAFF	TGTGCCAGCAACCCGGGGGTAGGGGCTGAAGCTTTCTTT
TRBV29-1	TRBJ2-1	NA	NA	CSVKRVTGYNEQFF	TGCAGCGTGAAAAGGGTTACCGGTTACAATGAGCAGTTCTTC
TRBV9	TRBJ1-1	NA	NA	CASSVNYVGVNTEAFF	TGTGCCAGCAGCGTTAATTACGTTGGAGTGAACACTGAAGCTTTCTTT
TRBV6-4	TRBJ1-1	TRBD1	few	CASSDRTGGRTEAFF	TGTGCCAGCAGTGACCGGACAGGGGGCCGGACTGAAGCTTTCTTT
TRBV9	TRBJ2-2	TRBD1	NA	CASSVTGQGSTGELFF	TGTGCCAGCAGCGTAACAGGACAGGGGAGCACCGGGGAGCTGTTTTTT
TRBV7-9	TRBJ1-1	NA	few	CASSIRDGSNTEAFF	TGTGCCAGCAGCATACGGGACGGCTCGAACACTGAAGCTTTCTTT
TRBV20-1	TRBJ2-5	TRBD2	NA	CSASLAGGPETQYF	TGCAGTGCTAGTCTGGCGGGAGGCCCGGAGACCCAGTACTTC
TRBV5-6	TRBJ2-3	NA	NA	CASSFGVGSTDTQYF	TGTGCCAGCAGCTTTGGGGTGGGTAGCACAGATACGCAGTATTTT
TRBV19	TRBJ1-4	NA	NA	CASSNNRASSTNEKLFF	TGTGCCAGTAGCAACAACAGGGCGTCCTCAACTAATGAAAAACTGTTTTTT
TRBV4-1	TRBJ2-3	NA	NA	CASSQTAVTRPDTQYF	TGCGCCAGCAGCCAGACAGCTGTTACACGTCCAGATACGCAGTATTTT
TRBV19	TRBJ2-5	TRBD1	few	CASSIDSPGQGGQETQYF	TGTGCCAGTAGTATAGATTCTCCCGGACAGGGCGGCCAAGAGACCCAGTACTTC
TRBV2	TRBJ2-7	NA	once	CASSEEAGEAYEQYF	TGTGCCAGCAGTGAAGAGGCAGGGGAAGCCTACGAGCAGTACTTC
TRBV11-3	TRBJ2-3	TRBD2	NA	CASSFLGLATDTQYF	TGTGCCAGCAGCTTTCTTGGACTAGCGACAGATACGCAGTATTTT
TRBV7-2	TRBJ1-1	NA	NA	CASSLMGRQGTEAFF	TGTGCCAGCAGCTTAATGGGTAGGCAGGGCACTGAAGCTTTCTTT
TRBV19	TRBJ1-5	TRBD1	NA	CASRLTGGTSQPQHF	TGTGCCAGTAGGTTAACAGGGGGCACAAGTCAGCCCCAGCATTTT
TRBV9	TRBJ1-4	NA	NA	CASSVVGSTNEKLFF	TGTGCCAGCAGCGTAGTCGGATCCACCAATGAAAAACTGTTTTTT
TRBV28	TRBJ2-5	TRBD1	NA	CASSIFMPRDRRQETQYF	TGTGCCAGCAGCATTTTTATGCCCCGGGACAGAAGACAAGAGACCCAGTACTTC
TRBV24-1	TRBJ2-2	NA	once	CATSDPGLGTGELFF	TGTGCCACCAGTGATCCCGGACTTGGGACCGGGGAGCTGTTTTTT